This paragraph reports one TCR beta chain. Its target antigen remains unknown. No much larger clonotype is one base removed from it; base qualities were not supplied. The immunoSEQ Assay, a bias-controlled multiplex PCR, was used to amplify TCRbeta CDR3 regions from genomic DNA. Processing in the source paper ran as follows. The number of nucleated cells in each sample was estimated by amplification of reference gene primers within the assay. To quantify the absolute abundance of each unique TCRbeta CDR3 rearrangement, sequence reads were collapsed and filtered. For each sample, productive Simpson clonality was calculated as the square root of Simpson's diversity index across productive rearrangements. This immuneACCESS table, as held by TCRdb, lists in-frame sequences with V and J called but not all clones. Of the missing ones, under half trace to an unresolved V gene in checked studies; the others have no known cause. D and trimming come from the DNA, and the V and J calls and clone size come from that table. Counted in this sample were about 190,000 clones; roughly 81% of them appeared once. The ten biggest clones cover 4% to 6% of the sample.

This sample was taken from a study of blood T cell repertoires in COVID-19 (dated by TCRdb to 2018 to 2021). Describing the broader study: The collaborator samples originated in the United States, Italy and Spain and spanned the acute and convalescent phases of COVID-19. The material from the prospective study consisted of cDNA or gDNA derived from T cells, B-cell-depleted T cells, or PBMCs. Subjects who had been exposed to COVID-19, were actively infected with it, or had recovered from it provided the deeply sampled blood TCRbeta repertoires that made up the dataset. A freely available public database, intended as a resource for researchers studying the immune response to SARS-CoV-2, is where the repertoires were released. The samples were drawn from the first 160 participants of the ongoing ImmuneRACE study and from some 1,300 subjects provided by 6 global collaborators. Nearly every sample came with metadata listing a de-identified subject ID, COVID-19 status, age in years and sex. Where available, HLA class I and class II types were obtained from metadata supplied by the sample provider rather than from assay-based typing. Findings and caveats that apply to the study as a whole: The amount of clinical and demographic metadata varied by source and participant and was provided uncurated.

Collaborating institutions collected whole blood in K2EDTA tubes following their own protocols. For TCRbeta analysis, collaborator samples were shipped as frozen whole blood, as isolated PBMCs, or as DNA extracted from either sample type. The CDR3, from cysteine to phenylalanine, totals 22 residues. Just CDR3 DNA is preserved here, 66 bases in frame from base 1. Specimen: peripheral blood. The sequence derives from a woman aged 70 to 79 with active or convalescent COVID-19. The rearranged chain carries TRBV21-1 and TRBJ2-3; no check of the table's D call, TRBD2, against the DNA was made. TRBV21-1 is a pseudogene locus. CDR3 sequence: CASSKRPSKHPGSSAGTDTQYF. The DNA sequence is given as TGTGCCAGCAGCAAACGGCCTTCGAAACACCCTGGAAGTTCGGCGGGCACAGATACGCAGTATTTT.